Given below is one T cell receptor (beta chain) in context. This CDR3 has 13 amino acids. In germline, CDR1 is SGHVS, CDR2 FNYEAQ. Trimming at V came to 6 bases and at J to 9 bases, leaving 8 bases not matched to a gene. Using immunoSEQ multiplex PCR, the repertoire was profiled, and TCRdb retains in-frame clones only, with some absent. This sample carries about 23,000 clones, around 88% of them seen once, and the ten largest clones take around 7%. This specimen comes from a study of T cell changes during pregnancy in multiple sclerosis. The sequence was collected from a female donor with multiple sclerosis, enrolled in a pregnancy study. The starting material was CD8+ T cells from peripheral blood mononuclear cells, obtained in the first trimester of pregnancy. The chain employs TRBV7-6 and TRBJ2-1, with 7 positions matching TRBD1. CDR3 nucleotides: TGTGCCAGCAGTGAGAGGGGGCGCGGTGAGCAGTTCTTC. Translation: CASSERGRGEQFF.